The TCR beta chain under discussion was sequenced for a study of T cells in Graves' hyperthyroidism and ophthalmopathy. From RNA transcripts, TCR beta CDR3 regions were amplified. RT-PCR in the first round (using the HTBI primer set) targeted the TCR CDR3. Each CDR3 protein is one row after TCRdb ran MiXCR on the multiplex PCR reads. The repertoire includes some 800,000 distinct CDR3 sequences, 38% of them detected once, and about 9% sits in the top ten. Study-level findings and limits: Ophthalmopathy and stable hyperthyroidism were told apart by a 13 V-J model. The model anticipated ophthalmopathy a median around six months pre-onset. Most clonotypes expanded in the thyroid (above 0.001) were also present in blood.

Points on this clonotype: Its cognate antigen is unknown.

Germline CDR1 reads LGHNT; CDR2 reads FRNRAP. CDR3 size: 16 residues. V was pared by 3 bases and J by 8 bases, with 12 bases of the junction left unmatched. Diagnosing involved the use of clinical symptoms, serum thyroxine and TRAb, thyroid ultrasound and orbital computed tomography. Sequenced material: blood. The chain combines TRBV12-5 with TRBJ1-4; 7 bases align to TRBD1. This receptor was identified in a man younger than 35 with Graves' hyperthyroidism. CDR3 DNA: TGTGCTAGTGGTTTCGCTACTCGGGACAGTGGAGAAAAACTGTTTTTT. This translates into CASGFATRDSGEKLFF.